This TCR beta chain was sequenced during a study of T cell responses to AZD1222 COVID-19 vaccine. Study conclusions and caveats: Samples come after the peak T cell response, not at day 14. Increased Spike-specific TCR breadth and depth were observed after two AZD1222 doses. Donors were chiefly white British, with a greater number of females, and clonal diversity was perhaps underestimated. The study identified only a handful of AZD1222 recipients as seropositive at baseline.

This table comes from immunoSEQ multiplex PCR, and its TCRdb copy is limited to in-frame clones, with some not included. The table has some 150,000 clones, roughly nine tenths seen once; the top ten hold just under 3%. Germline CDR1 is KGHSH and CDR2 is LQKENI. J was trimmed by 9 bases and V by 3 bases; bases with no gene match: 10. The CDR3 is 15 residues long. As regards this clone: Its cognate antigen is unknown.

The specimen comprised peripheral blood, sampled on day 0 of AZD1222 vaccination. This rearrangement joins TRBV18 to TRBJ2-1; 8 bases fit TRBD2. The clonotype comes from an adult in good health. CDR3 amino acids: CASSPEGLAAGEQFF. CDR3 nucleotide sequence: TGTGCCAGCTCACCTGAAGGACTAGCAGCGGGTGAGCAGTTCTTC. Based on the CDR3 plus reference TRBV18 and TRBJ2-1, the full variable domain is NAGVMQNPRHLVRRRGQEARLRCSPMKGHSHVYWYRQLPEEGLKFMVYLQKENIIDESGMPKERFSAEFPKEGPSILRIQQVVRGDSAAYFCASSPEGLAAGEQFFGPGTRLTVL.